This T cell receptor beta chain was captured by sequencing in a study of CD8 T cells in ankylosing spondylitis. Quantitative 5'-RACE was performed with molecular barcodes, and it yielded the TCR beta libraries. TCRdb redid the calling of the 5' RACE reads with MiXCR, one entry per CDR3 protein. The repertoire holds roughly 30,000 distinct CDR3 sequences, 30% seen once, with around 45% in the top ten. This clonotype was detected many times. Its antigen remains unidentified. Study-level results: Characteristic of ankylosing spondylitis blood, it appeared, was a TCR beta motif comprising about eight highly homologous variants. The authors reported significant enrichment of disease-linked clones in matched ankylosing spondylitis synovial fluid.

V shed 2 bases, J shed 4 bases, and the junction held 1 base outside the gene matches. This CDR3 has 14 amino acids. V gene TRBV12-3 or TRBV12-4 combines with J gene TRBJ2-1, with 8 bases lining up with TRBD2. The source material was synovial fluid, either unsorted or a sorted T cell fraction (not recorded which). The sequence derives from a male donor with ankylosing spondylitis. CDR3: CASSLTSGYNEQFF. The DNA of the CDR3 is TGTGCCAGCAGTTTAACTAGCGGTTACAATGAGCAGTTCTTC.